This TCR beta chain is drawn from a study of cytomegalovirus exposure and HLA in healthy donors. Details on this clone: Its antigen is not identified.

Overall study findings and caveats: A later analysis by the authors found several of the most significant clusters apparently linked to common viral pathogens.

The PCR was carried out with 60 Vbeta primers and 13 Jbeta primers. As handled by the study authors: In a later analysis, of around 83 million unique beta chains, some 10 million appeared in at least two donors. Profiling relied on immunoSEQ multiplex PCR, and the TCRdb table lists in-frame clones only, not all of them. That table is the source of V, J and clone size, and D and trimming were worked out from the DNA. The repertoire has roughly 200,000 clones, about 80% of them found once; the top ten carry 2% to 2.5%. Germline V gene sequence: CDR1 GTSNPN, CDR2 SVGIG (reference sequence). V was cut by 3 bases and J by 0 bases, with 15 bases left in between. The CDR3 consists of 16 residues. Participants comprised healthy donors of bone marrow.

The sequenced sample consisted of PBMCs. This chain links TRBV30 with TRBJ1-3; D remains ambiguous. This TCR was recovered from a man aged 55 to 70 in good health and CMV-seronegative. The chain's CDR3 is CAWRQRGGSSGNTIYF. The DNA of the CDR3 is TGTGCCTGGAGGCAAAGAGGCGGGAGCTCTGGAAACACCATATATTTT.